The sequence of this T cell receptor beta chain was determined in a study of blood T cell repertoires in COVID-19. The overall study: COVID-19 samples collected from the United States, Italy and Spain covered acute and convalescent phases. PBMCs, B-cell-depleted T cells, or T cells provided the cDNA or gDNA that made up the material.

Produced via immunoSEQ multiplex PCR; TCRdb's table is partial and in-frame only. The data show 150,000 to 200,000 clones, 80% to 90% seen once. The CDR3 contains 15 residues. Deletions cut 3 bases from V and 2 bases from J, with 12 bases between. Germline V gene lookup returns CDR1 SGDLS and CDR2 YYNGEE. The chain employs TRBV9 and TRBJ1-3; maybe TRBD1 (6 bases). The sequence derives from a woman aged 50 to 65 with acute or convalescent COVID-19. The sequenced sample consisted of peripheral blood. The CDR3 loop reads CASSDSGAPGNTIYF. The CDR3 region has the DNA TGTGCCAGCAGCGACTCAGGGGCACCTGGAAACACCATATATTTT.